These 21 T cell receptor beta chains were all obtained from the same sample, sequenced in a study of blood T cell repertoires in COVID-19. Data came from immunoSEQ multiplex PCR; TCRdb stores just in-frame clones and leaves some out. The sample contains approximately 270,000 clones, approximately 83% of which appear only once. The sample consisted of PBMCs or T cells enriched from blood (not recorded which). Source of these receptors: a woman aged 25 to 39 who had recovered from COVID-19.

V gene TRBV6-4 combines with J gene TRBJ2-2; TRBD1 matches 8 bases. V was pared by 8 bases and J by 1 base, with 12 bases of the junction left unmatched. CDR3 length: 17 amino acids. In germline, CDR1 is MRHNA, CDR2 SNTAGT. The CDR3 sequence: CASGDRGNPQNTGELFF. CDR3 nucleotide sequence: TGTGCCAGCGGAGACAGGGGCAACCCCCAGAACACCGGGGAGCTGTTTTTT.

This clone occurred once. V usage is TRBV11-2 and J usage is TRBJ2-5; TRBD2 aligns across 8 bases. With 2 bases clipped from V and 4 bases from J, the junction kept 9 bases outside the gene matches. This CDR3 spans 16 amino acids. The germline V gene encodes CDR1 SGHAT and CDR2 FQNNGV. For the CDR3, the DNA is TGTGCCAGCAGCTTATCCTGGACTAGCTTGGGAGAGACCCAGTACTTC. Translating it yields CASSLSWTSLGETQYF.

The rearrangement uses TRBV5-6 and TRBJ2-7; D gene unclear. Looked up from germline, CDR1 is SGHDT and CDR2 is YYEEEE. CDR3 length: 11 residues. Trimming cost V 4 bases and J 7 bases, with 9 bases left between them. The CDR3 DNA reads TGTGCCAGCAGCACTACCCGGGAGCAGTACTTC. Translating it yields CASSTTREQYF.

The J gene is TRBJ2-5, the V gene TRBV6-6; TRBD2 matches 12 bases. CDR3 length: 21 residues. Unmatched junction bases numbered 22, after V lost 6 bases and J lost 2 bases. Germline CDR1 reads MNHNY; CDR2 reads SVGAGI (reference sequence). Here the CDR3 reads CASSHPSDRERLAGAQETQYF. CDR3 nucleotide sequence: TGTGCCAGCAGCCACCCATCTGACAGGGAGAGACTAGCGGGAGCGCAAGAGACCCAGTACTTC.

This chain links TRBV6-1 with TRBJ2-7; D gene uncertain. This CDR3 is built from 15 residues. The V gene's germline CDR1 is MNHNS and CDR2 SASEGT. V was trimmed by 2 bases and J by 0 bases, leaving 11 bases between them. The CDR3 reads CASSELAVSSYEQYF. Written as DNA, the CDR3 is TGTGCCAGCAGTGAACTTGCGGTTAGCTCCTACGAGCAGTACTTC.

The chain combines TRBV7-2 with TRBJ1-4; 9 positions match TRBD1. V lost 3 bases, J lost 7 bases, and 6 bases stayed unmatched. The CDR3 has 15 amino acids. The V gene's germline CDR1 is SGHTA and CDR2 FQGNSA. In nucleotides, the CDR3 is TGTGCCAGCAGCTTGGGGACAGGGCAGCGTGAAAAACTGTTTTTT. Amino acids: CASSLGTGQREKLFF.

The gene calls are TRBV30 and TRBJ2-3; no reliable D call. Trimming left V 0 bases short and J 2 bases short, with 12 bases between. The germline CDR1 and CDR2 sequences are GTSNPN and SVGIG (reference sequence). CDR3 length equals 15 residues. CDR3 in amino acids: CAWSVSWAPTDTQYF. CDR3 DNA sequence: TGTGCCTGGAGTGTAAGTTGGGCTCCCACAGATACGCAGTATTTT. Based on the CDR3 plus reference TRBV30 and TRBJ2-3, the full variable domain is SQTIHQWPATLVQPVGSPLSLECTVEGTSNPNLYWYRQAAGRGLQLLFYSVGIGQISSEVPQNLSASRPQDRQFILSSKKLLLSDSGFYLCAWSVSWAPTDTQYFGPGTRLTVL.

This chain links TRBV20-1 with TRBJ2-7; D is ambiguous. Trimming removed 3 bases from V and 4 bases from J, with 7 bases in between. The CDR3 runs 11 residues. Germline V gives CDR1 DFQATT, CDR2 SNEGSKA (reference sequence). The CDR3 region has the DNA TGCAGTGCTAGGTTGAGGTACGAGCAGTACTTC. Its protein product is CSARLRYEQYF.

To note about this clone: In this CDR3 the conserved last residue, phenylalanine or tryptophan, is missing, so a read error is likely. It is unclear where the CDR3 begins or ends on the DNA, so no DNA is shown, and the CDR3 is as TCRdb lists it. V usage is TRBV11-3 and J usage is TRBJ1-6; the table names TRBD1, a call not compared with the DNA. In germline, CDR1 is SGHNT, CDR2 YENEEA. 8 amino acids form the CDR3, both terminal residues included. CDR3 amino acids: CASSLGGR.

The V and J genes are TRBV28 and TRBJ2-6; D is ambiguous. This CDR3 contains 16 residues. CDR1 is MDHEN and CDR2 is SYDVKM in the germline V gene. V gave up 3 bases and J gave up 0 bases, with 9 bases separating them. The CDR3 here is CASSFLVVSGANVLTF. In DNA, the CDR3 is TGTGCCAGCAGTTTCCTCGTCGTCTCTGGGGCCAACGTCCTGACTTTC.

The genes are TRBV6-1 and TRBJ1-4, with 7 nucleotides matching TRBD1. With V trimmed by 0 bases and J by 7 bases, 5 bases remained unmatched. The germline V gene encodes CDR1 MNHNS and CDR2 SASEGT. This CDR3 has 15 amino acids. Written as DNA, the CDR3 is TGTGCCAGCAGTGAAGCCCGGGCAGGGGGTGAAAAACTGTTTTTT. This translates into CASSEARAGGEKLFF.

The V gene is TRBV15, the J gene TRBJ1-5; 7 nucleotides line up with TRBD1. J lost 5 bases, V lost 4 bases, and 5 bases had no gene match. From germline, CDR1 is LNHNV and CDR2 YYDKDF (reference sequence). CDR3 length: 14 amino acids. CDR3 protein: CATSIRDRHQPQHF. Here the CDR3 DNA reads TGTGCCACCAGCATCCGGGACAGACATCAGCCCCAGCATTTT.

The chain joins TRBV28 to TRBJ1-2; 10 bases match TRBD1. V shed 6 bases and J 5 bases; nucleotides not matched to a gene: 12. Germline CDR1 reads MDHEN; CDR2 reads SYDVKM. The CDR3 has 16 residues. CDR3 sequence reads: CASSLGTGVGMYGYTF. CDR3 nucleotide sequence: TGTGCCAGCAGCCTCGGGACAGGGGTCGGGATGTATGGCTACACCTTC.

The chain uses TRBV11-2 and TRBJ2-2; D is ambiguous. The length of the CDR3 is 13 residues. Trimming shortened V by 5 bases and J by 4 bases, and 8 bases separated the two germline ends. Germline CDR1 SGHAT, CDR2 FQNNGV. The CDR3 protein is CASSRVSTGELFF. The CDR3 DNA follows: TGTGCCAGCAGCCGTGTGTCCACCGGGGAGCTGTTTTTT.

The chain joins TRBV5-1 to TRBJ2-3; TRBD2 matches 7 bases. The CDR3 is made up of 15 amino acids. With 3 bases clipped from V and 5 bases from J, the junction kept 9 bases outside the gene matches. Germline V gene lookup returns CDR1 SGHRS and CDR2 YFSETQ. The CDR3 is CASSWTRRGLDTQYF. The DNA for the CDR3 is TGCGCCAGCAGCTGGACTAGACGGGGCCTAGATACGCAGTATTTT. Looking up the rest from reference TRBV5-1 and TRBJ2-3 gives the full variable domain: KAGVTQTPRYLIKTRGQQVTLSCSPISGHRSVSWYQQTPGQGLQFLFEYFSETQRNKGNFPGRFSGRQFSNSRSEMNVSTLELGDSALYLCASSWTRRGLDTQYFGPGTRLTVL.

The chain has TRBV4-2 and TRBJ2-1, with 8 bases lining up with TRBD2. CDR1 is LGHNA, CDR2 YNFKEQ, per germline. The CDR3 sequence is 15 residues long. V shed 1 base and J 2 bases; nucleotides not matched to a gene: 1. The CDR3 spells CASSQAGGTYNEQFF. Here the CDR3 DNA reads TGTGCCAGCAGCCAAGCGGGGGGGACCTACAATGAGCAGTTCTTC.

The chain recombines TRBV7-9 with TRBJ2-1, with 7 bases matching TRBD1. The V gene end was trimmed by 5 bases and the J gene end by 5 bases; junction bases not matched to a gene: 6. This CDR3 region has 14 residues. From germline, CDR1 is SEHNR and CDR2 FQNEAQ (reference sequence). The DNA of the CDR3 is TGTGCCAGCAGCCCTGGGACAGTAAACAATGAGCAGTTCTTC. It codes for CASSPGTVNNEQFF.

The V call is TRBV4-1, the J call TRBJ2-4, with TRBD1 as a possible D gene (6 bases). Germline values: CDR1 MGHRA, CDR2 YSYEKL. V lost 2 bases and J 1 base, leaving 9 bases between the germline ends. The CDR3 sequence is 15 residues long. DNA for the CDR3: TGCGCCAGCAGCCAAACTACAGGGGCCAAAAACATTCAGTACTTC. Its translation is CASSQTTGAKNIQYF.

The V gene is TRBV28, the J gene TRBJ2-5; D remains unclear. With 8 bases removed from V and 5 bases from J, the gap between germline ends came to 18 bases. Germline CDR1 MDHEN, CDR2 SYDVKM. CDR3 length: 14 amino acids. CDR3 DNA: TGTGCCAGCGCCGGGTCTTTAAGTGTGGAGACCCAGTACTTC. Amino acids: CASAGSLSVETQYF.

The gene calls are TRBV18 and TRBJ1-2; possible D gene TRBD1, 5 bases. V lost 8 bases and J 1 base, leaving 11 bases between the germline ends. In germline, CDR1 is KGHSH, CDR2 LQKENI. This CDR3 has 13 amino acids. The CDR3 sequence is CASRRALNYGYTF. The CDR3 DNA follows: TGTGCCAGCCGCAGGGCGCTTAACTATGGCTACACCTTC. The full variable domain, completed using reference TRBV18 and TRBJ1-2, is NAGVMQNPRHLVRRRGQEARLRCSPMKGHSHVYWYRQLPEEGLKFMVYLQKENIIDESGMPKERFSAEFPKEGPSILRIQQVVRGDSAAYFCASRRALNYGYTFGSGTRLTVV.

The chain uses TRBV29-1 and TRBJ2-1, with 14 bases lining up with TRBD2. The CDR3 length is 19 residues. V shed 6 bases, J shed 1 base, and the junction held 14 bases outside the gene matches. Germline-derived CDR1 and CDR2 are SQVTM and ANQGSEA. The chain's CDR3 is CSVDTGTSGGLGSYNEQFF. The CDR3 bases are TGCAGCGTGGACACCGGGACTAGCGGGGGATTGGGGTCCTACAATGAGCAGTTCTTC.